The rows below give T cell receptor beta chains drawn from one sample of a study of tumor-infiltrating lymphocytes in primary liver carcinoma. TCRdb analysed the multiplex PCR reads with MiXCR anew, one entry per CDR3 protein. The table lists 95,000 to 150,000 distinct CDR3 sequences, under 65% of them singletons. Sequenced input: liver tumor tissue from sampling region 3. These receptors were taken from a woman in her sixties with primary liver carcinoma and hepatitis B virus infection. CDR3s include the opening cysteine and the closing phenylalanine or tryptophan. The size field is filled for only some rows; it gives once, few, many or a size class.

v_call,j_call,clone_size,cdr3_length,cdr3_aa
TRBV21-1,TRBJ1-2,few,17,CASSRNPGTGLPRGYTF
TRBV5-5,TRBJ1-1,NA,13,CASRREFSTEAFF
TRBV19,TRBJ2-7,NA,13,CATEGQGGYEQYF
TRBV6-6,TRBJ2-1,NA,12,CANSRTYNGQFF
TRBV29-1,TRBJ1-2,once,12,CSASLGDCDYTF
TRBV7-8,TRBJ2-3,once,16,CTISPLAGGPADTQYF
TRBV11-2,TRBJ2-2,NA,16,CANIPRQGRVTGELFF
TRBV6-1,TRBJ2-3,NA,15,CASSEGTGGTDTQYF
TRBV12-3/TRBV12-4,TRBJ1-5,NA,18,CASALFLGQGRFDQHQHF
TRBV24-1,TRBJ2-3,NA,16,CAISGAGGGGTDTQYF
TRBV11-2,TRBJ2-1,NA,15,CASSLMQRDYNEQFF
TRBV28,TRBJ1-1,NA,14,CASTFGAGNTEAFF
TRBV11-2,TRBJ2-3,NA,17,CASCLAGWRTSTDTQYF
TRBV29-1,TRBJ2-7,many,13,CSVSGTGLYEQYF
TRBV7-8,TRBJ2-1,many,13,CASSQLAGAEQFF
TRBV11-2,TRBJ2-2,NA,12,CAGSFWSGELFF
TRBV7-9,TRBJ2-1,NA,14,CASSLEGQYTEQFF
TRBV18,TRBJ2-1,NA,12,CASSPRGSEQFF
TRBV11-2,TRBJ2-4,NA,14,CASSAGVNKITQYF
TRBV7-7,TRBJ2-3,few,14,CASSLDSSSDTQYF
TRBV11-2,TRBJ2-4,NA,17,CASSLARGQTFQNILYF
TRBV4-1,TRBJ2-1,NA,16,CARSQDVGLAGREQFF
TRBV28,TRBJ2-6,many,17,CASSLVSGRAGANVLTF
TRBV20-1,TRBJ2-5,NA,12,CSASRREETQYF
TRBV10-3,TRBJ2-1,NA,14,CAISGAGDYNEQFF
TRBV10-3,TRBJ1-3,NA,15,CAIMRDSKSGNTIYF
TRBV5-1,TRBJ2-5,NA,16,CASSLAGGGSQETQYF
TRBV11-2,TRBJ2-1,medium-sized,13,CASSLDRDDEQFF
TRBV29-1,TRBJ2-7,NA,14,CSARRDMEGYEQYF
TRBV5-1,TRBJ2-7,NA,15,CASSSILAGVYEQYF
TRBV6-2/TRBV6-3,TRBJ2-1,NA,17,CASSCSVSGSSYNEQFF
TRBV12-3/TRBV12-4,TRBJ2-3,NA,14,CASSFSTMADTQYF
TRBV28,TRBJ2-1,few,18,CASSLDEPATSFLNEQFF
TRBV14,TRBJ1-1,many,16,CASSHRDDRANTEAFF
TRBV29-1,TRBJ2-2,NA,14,CSAGRRGKTGELFF
TRBV28,TRBJ2-3,many,14,CASSFTGGRDTQYF
TRBV7-9,TRBJ2-5,few,17,CAGSLVRGGLAGETQYF
TRBV6-5,TRBJ1-2,once,14,CASSVRRGRYGYTF
TRBV2,TRBJ1-5,few,14,CASSAQGTYQPQHF
TRBV29-1,TRBJ2-6,NA,14,CSVGTGSGANVLTF
TRBV29-1,TRBJ2-1,many,14,CSVARLAGDGEQFF
TRBV28,TRBJ2-1,once,14,CACSGWGSYNEQFF
TRBV28,TRBJ2-1,NA,14,CATSLSGVANEQFF
TRBV6-5,TRBJ1-2,NA,12,CVCGGSQGAGTF
TRBV7-9,TRBJ2-7,NA,17,CDSSPTGRQMAFYEQYF
TRBV29-1,TRBJ2-3,NA,17,CSVSRVLGTGSTDMQYF
TRBV29-1,TRBJ2-3,NA,16,CSVALCRGPYTDTQYF